A selection of T cell receptor beta chains follows, all from one sample in a study of blood T cell repertoires in COVID-19. Assay used: immunoSEQ multiplex PCR; TCRdb lists only in-frame clones, some missing. The sample has about 220,000 clones; 65% to 90% are singletons. Sequencing was performed on peripheral blood. The source of these receptors is a woman aged 70-85 years with COVID-19, enrolled during active disease. The conserved cysteine and the conserved F or W are not part of the CDR3 here. Each record gives: D gene, V gene, J gene, CDR3 protein. D genes are given only for firm matches.

TRBD2	TRBV5-1	TRBJ2-5	ASSLQLAGETQY
TRBD1	TRBV18	TRBJ2-5	ASSPLSAGGAETQY
NA	TRBV7-9	TRBJ1-4	ASSLDTRPGLF
TRBD1	TRBV18	TRBJ1-1	ASSPLNRGDETEAF
TRBD2	TRBV27	TRBJ2-2	ASSQRGASTGELF
TRBD2	TRBV24-1	TRBJ2-2	ATSHPGGSTGELF
TRBD1	TRBV27	TRBJ2-7	ASSPGTGITYEQY
NA	TRBV7-2	TRBJ2-1	ASRYPLNSYNEQF
NA	TRBV30	TRBJ2-3	AWSIAAGPPTDTQY
NA	TRBV21-1	TRBJ2-5	ASTSPRGRAWETQY
NA	TRBV2	TRBJ2-5	ASSEGREPQETQY
TRBD2	TRBV7-9	TRBJ2-1	ASRGLGGPNEQF
TRBD1	TRBV4-3	TRBJ1-1	ASSEGGYTEAF
NA	TRBV19	TRBJ2-2	ASSIDRGNTGELF
NA	TRBV29-1	TRBJ2-1	SVDQGAVYNEQF
TRBD1	TRBV2	TRBJ1-1	ASKLTGGLGNTEAF
NA	TRBV6-5	TRBJ2-7	AGGAYLSYEQY
NA	TRBV19	TRBJ2-3	ASSMVPTRPTSTDTQY
NA	TRBV5-5	TRBJ2-3	ASSLVPASTDTQY
NA	TRBV28	TRBJ1-6	ASSFKGKELYNSPLH
NA	TRBV6-1	TRBJ2-1	ASSEVRTAYNEQF
TRBD2	TRBV19	TRBJ2-1	ASSIALLAGGGYEQF
NA	TRBV11-3	TRBJ1-2	ASSLVSSGYT
NA	TRBV11-2	TRBJ2-1	ASSPTAASYNEQF
NA	TRBV19	TRBJ1-5	ASSRVQVNQPQH
NA	TRBV5-4	TRBJ1-4	ASSLRSKRATNEKLF
NA	TRBV9	TRBJ2-1	ASSATKTGEAYNEQF
TRBD1	TRBV6-2/TRBV6-3	TRBJ1-5	ASSSKNGQGSQPQH
TRBD1	TRBV19	TRBJ1-2	ASSIRQGAYGYT
TRBD1	TRBV29-1	TRBJ2-7	SAGTGTYEQY
TRBD1	TRBV6-5	TRBJ2-7	ASSKPGQGHEQY
NA	TRBV27	TRBJ2-2	ASTLRGRLNTGELF
TRBD1	TRBV5-1	TRBJ2-3	ASSSDRADTQY
TRBD1	TRBV29-1	TRBJ1-1	SVQDRAPNTEAF
TRBD1	TRBV10-3	TRBJ2-7	AISEPGTVHEQY
TRBD1	TRBV2	TRBJ1-6	ASSEGGQEYSPLH
TRBD1	TRBV9	TRBJ2-2	ASSEDRGRTGELF
TRBD1	TRBV19	TRBJ2-7	ASSIQGAGYEQY
TRBD2	TRBV4-2	TRBJ2-1	ASSQDLTSGGASIYNEQF
NA	TRBV6-2/TRBV6-3	TRBJ1-1	ASSYFTETEAF
NA	TRBV18	TRBJ2-3	ASSLSGGDTDTQY
NA	TRBV6-2/TRBV6-3	TRBJ2-7	ASSYSSEQY